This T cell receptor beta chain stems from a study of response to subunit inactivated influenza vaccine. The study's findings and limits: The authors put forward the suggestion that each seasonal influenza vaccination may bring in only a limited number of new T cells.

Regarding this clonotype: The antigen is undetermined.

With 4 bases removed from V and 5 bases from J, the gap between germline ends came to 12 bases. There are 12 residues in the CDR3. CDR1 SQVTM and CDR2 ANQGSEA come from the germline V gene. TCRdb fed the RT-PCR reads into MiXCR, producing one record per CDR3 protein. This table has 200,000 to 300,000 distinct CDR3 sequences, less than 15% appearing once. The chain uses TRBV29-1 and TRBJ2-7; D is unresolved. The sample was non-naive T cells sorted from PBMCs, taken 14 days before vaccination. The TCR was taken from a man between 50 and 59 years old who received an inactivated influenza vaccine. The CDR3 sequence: CSVGRGKDEQYF. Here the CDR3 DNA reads TGCAGCGTTGGTCGTGGGAAGGACGAGCAGTACTTC.